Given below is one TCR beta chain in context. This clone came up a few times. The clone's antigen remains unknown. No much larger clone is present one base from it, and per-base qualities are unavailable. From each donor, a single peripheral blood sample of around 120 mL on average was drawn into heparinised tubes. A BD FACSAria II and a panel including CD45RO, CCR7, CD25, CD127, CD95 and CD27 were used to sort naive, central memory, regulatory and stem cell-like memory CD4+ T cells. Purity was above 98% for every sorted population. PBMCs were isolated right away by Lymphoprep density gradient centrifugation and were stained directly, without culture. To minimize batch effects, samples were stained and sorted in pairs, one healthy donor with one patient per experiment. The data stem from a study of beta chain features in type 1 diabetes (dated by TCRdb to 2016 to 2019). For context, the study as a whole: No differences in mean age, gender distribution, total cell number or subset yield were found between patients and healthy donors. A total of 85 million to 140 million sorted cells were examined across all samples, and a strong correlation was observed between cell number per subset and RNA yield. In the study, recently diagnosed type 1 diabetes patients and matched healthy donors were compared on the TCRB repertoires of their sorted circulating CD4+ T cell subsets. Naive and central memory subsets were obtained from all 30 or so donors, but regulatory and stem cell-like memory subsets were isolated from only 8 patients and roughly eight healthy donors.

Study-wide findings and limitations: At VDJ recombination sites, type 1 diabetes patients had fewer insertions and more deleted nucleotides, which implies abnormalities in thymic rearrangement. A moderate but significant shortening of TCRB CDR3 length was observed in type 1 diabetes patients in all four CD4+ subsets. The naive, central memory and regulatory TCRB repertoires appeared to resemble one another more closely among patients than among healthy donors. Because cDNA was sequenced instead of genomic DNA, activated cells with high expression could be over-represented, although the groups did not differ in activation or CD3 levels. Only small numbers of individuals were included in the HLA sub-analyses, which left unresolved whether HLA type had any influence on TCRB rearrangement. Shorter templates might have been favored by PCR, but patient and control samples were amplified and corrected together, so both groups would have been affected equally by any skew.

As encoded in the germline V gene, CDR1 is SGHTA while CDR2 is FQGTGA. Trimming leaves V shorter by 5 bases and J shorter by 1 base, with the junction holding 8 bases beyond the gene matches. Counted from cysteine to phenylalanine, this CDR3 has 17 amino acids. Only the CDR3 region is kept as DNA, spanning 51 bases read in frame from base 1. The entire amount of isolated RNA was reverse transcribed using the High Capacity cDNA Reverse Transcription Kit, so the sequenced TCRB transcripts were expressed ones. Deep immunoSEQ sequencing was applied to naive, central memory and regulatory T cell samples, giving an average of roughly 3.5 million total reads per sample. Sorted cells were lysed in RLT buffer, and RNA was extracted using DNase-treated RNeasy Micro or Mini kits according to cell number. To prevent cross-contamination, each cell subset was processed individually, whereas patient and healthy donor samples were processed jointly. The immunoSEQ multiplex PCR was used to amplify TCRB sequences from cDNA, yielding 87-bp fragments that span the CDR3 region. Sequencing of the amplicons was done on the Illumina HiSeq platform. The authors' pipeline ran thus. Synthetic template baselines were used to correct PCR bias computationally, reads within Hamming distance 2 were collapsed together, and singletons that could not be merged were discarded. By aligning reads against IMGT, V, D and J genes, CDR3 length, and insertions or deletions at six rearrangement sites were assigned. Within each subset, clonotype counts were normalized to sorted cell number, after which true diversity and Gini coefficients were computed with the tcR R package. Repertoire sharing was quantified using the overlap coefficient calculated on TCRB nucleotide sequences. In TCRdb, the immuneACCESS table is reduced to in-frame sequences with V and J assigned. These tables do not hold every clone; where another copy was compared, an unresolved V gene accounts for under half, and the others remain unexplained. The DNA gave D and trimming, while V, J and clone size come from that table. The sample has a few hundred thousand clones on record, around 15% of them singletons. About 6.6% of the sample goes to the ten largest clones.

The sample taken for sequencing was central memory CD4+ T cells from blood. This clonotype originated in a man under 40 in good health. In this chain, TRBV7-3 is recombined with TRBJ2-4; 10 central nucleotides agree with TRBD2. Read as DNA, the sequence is TGTGCCAGCAGCCTTTCTAGCGGGAGTGAGGCCAAAAACATTCAGTACTTC. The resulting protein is CASSLSSGSEAKNIQYF. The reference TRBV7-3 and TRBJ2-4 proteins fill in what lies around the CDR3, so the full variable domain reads GAGVSQTPSNKVTEKGKYVELRCDPISGHTALYWYRQSLGQGPEFLIYFQGTGAADDSGLPNDRFFAVRPEGSVSTLKIQRTERGDSAVYLCASSLSSGSEAKNIQYFGAGTRLSVL.